Listed below are T cell receptor beta chains from one sample, sequenced in a study of glioma-infiltrating T cells after dendritic cell vaccination. Generated by immunoSEQ multiplex PCR, the TCRdb table keeps only in-frame clones and is missing some. The sample includes 65,000 to 90,000 clones, around 80% of them seen just once. The source was blood, collected before dendritic cell vaccination. These receptors were taken from a human donor with glioblastoma. The CDR3 runs from the conserved cysteine through the conserved F or W. A D gene is named only where the DNA matches it firmly. Clone sizes are given selectively: once, few, many, or a class where the clone is expanded.

V gene: TRBV5-1
J gene: TRBJ2-1
D gene: -
clone size: -
CDR3 protein: CATRGTGDNEQFF
CDR3 DNA: TGCGCCACTCGAGGAACCGGAGACAATGAGCAGTTCTTC

V gene: TRBV9
J gene: TRBJ2-2
D gene: TRBD2
clone size: -
CDR3 protein: CASSVGGTGELFF
CDR3 DNA: TGTGCCAGCAGCGTGGGGGGGACCGGGGAGCTGTTTTTT

V gene: TRBV5-1
J gene: TRBJ1-5
D gene: -
clone size: -
CDR3 protein: CASSLAGNQPQHF
CDR3 DNA: TGCGCCAGCAGCTTGGCCGGCAATCAGCCCCAGCATTTT

V gene: TRBV6-1
J gene: TRBJ2-4
D gene: TRBD2
clone size: -
CDR3 protein: CASSGLGPKNIQYF
CDR3 DNA: TGTGCCAGCAGCGGACTAGGGCCGAAAAACATTCAGTACTTC

V gene: TRBV15
J gene: TRBJ1-4
D gene: -
clone size: -
CDR3 protein: CATSRDPTSGEKLFF
CDR3 DNA: TGTGCCACCAGCAGAGATCCGACCTCGGGTGAAAAACTGTTTTTT

V gene: TRBV6-5
J gene: TRBJ1-2
D gene: TRBD1
clone size: -
CDR3 protein: CASSYSGAGGYGYTF
CDR3 DNA: TGTGCCAGCAGTTACTCGGGGGCAGGGGGCTATGGCTACACCTTC

V gene: TRBV5-6
J gene: TRBJ2-2
D gene: -
clone size: -
CDR3 protein: CASSLEGAMGELFF
CDR3 DNA: TGTGCCAGCAGCTTGGAAGGGGCCATGGGGGAGCTGTTTTTT

V gene: TRBV21-1
J gene: TRBJ2-4
D gene: -
clone size: once
CDR3 protein: CARGDSIQAKNIQYF
CDR3 DNA: TGTGCTCGGGGGGATTCAATACAAGCCAAAAACATTCAGTACTTC

V gene: TRBV5-1
J gene: TRBJ2-2
D gene: TRBD1
clone size: -
CDR3 protein: CASSVPGQGRGLFF
CDR3 DNA: TGCGCCAGCAGCGTACCGGGACAGGGCCGTGGGCTGTTTTTT

V gene: TRBV7-9
J gene: TRBJ1-5
D gene: -
clone size: -
CDR3 protein: CASRYHPGQPQHF
CDR3 DNA: TGTGCCAGCAGATACCATCCGGGGCAGCCCCAGCATTTT

V gene: TRBV6-1
J gene: TRBJ1-1
D gene: -
clone size: -
CDR3 protein: CASSEKGGAGVEAFF
CDR3 DNA: TGTGCCAGCAGTGAAAAGGGTGGAGCGGGTGTTGAAGCTTTCTTT

V gene: TRBV7-3
J gene: TRBJ1-4
D gene: TRBD1
clone size: -
CDR3 protein: CASSSRAGTGEKLFF
CDR3 DNA: TGTGCCAGCAGCTCAAGGGCGGGGACAGGGGAAAAACTGTTTTTT

V gene: TRBV7-9
J gene: TRBJ1-4
D gene: -
clone size: -
CDR3 protein: CASSLILDFNEKLFF
CDR3 DNA: TGTGCCAGCAGCTTAATCTTGGACTTTAATGAAAAACTGTTTTTT

V gene: TRBV27
J gene: TRBJ2-2
D gene: TRBD2
clone size: -
CDR3 protein: CASSLLTPGLAANTGELFF
CDR3 DNA: TGTGCCAGCAGTTTACTCACTCCGGGACTAGCGGCGAACACCGGGGAGCTGTTTTTT

V gene: TRBV5-1
J gene: TRBJ1-6
D gene: TRBD1
clone size: once
CDR3 protein: CASSPGSQGNSPLHF
CDR3 DNA: TGCGCCAGCAGCCCTGGATCACAGGGGAATTCACCCCTCCACTTT

V gene: TRBV9
J gene: TRBJ1-1
D gene: -
clone size: -
CDR3 protein: CASSEGVRTEAFF
CDR3 DNA: TGTGCCAGCAGCGAGGGGGTACGGACTGAAGCTTTCTTT

V gene: TRBV9
J gene: TRBJ1-1
D gene: TRBD1
clone size: few
CDR3 protein: CASSGLTTGGGGEAFF
CDR3 DNA: TGTGCCAGCAGCGGCCTCACGACAGGGGGCGGAGGTGAAGCTTTCTTT

V gene: TRBV5-1
J gene: TRBJ1-2
D gene: -
clone size: -
CDR3 protein: CASSGGQINYGYTF
CDR3 DNA: TGCGCCAGCAGCGGGGGACAAATTAACTATGGCTACACCTTC

V gene: TRBV6-1
J gene: TRBJ1-3
D gene: -
clone size: few
CDR3 protein: CASSEGGRSGNTIYF
CDR3 DNA: TGTGCCAGCAGTGAAGGGGGGCGGTCTGGAAACACCATATATTTT

V gene: TRBV7-9
J gene: TRBJ1-1
D gene: -
clone size: -
CDR3 protein: CASSPNRGQKTEAFF
CDR3 DNA: TGTGCCAGCAGCCCTAATAGGGGACAAAAGACTGAAGCTTTCTTT

V gene: TRBV9
J gene: TRBJ2-2
D gene: TRBD1
clone size: once
CDR3 protein: CASSVATGQGNTGELFF
CDR3 DNA: TGTGCCAGCAGCGTAGCTACGGGACAGGGGAACACCGGGGAGCTGTTCTTT

V gene: TRBV6-1
J gene: TRBJ2-4
D gene: -
clone size: -
CDR3 protein: CASSATRAKNIQYF
CDR3 DNA: TGTGCCAGCAGCGCGACAAGGGCCAAAAACATTCAGTACTTC

V gene: TRBV6-5
J gene: TRBJ2-1
D gene: -
clone size: once
CDR3 protein: CASSYLSGSYNEQFF
CDR3 DNA: TGTGCCAGCAGTTACTTGAGCGGCTCCTACAATGAGCAGTTCTTC

V gene: TRBV30
J gene: TRBJ1-2
D gene: -
clone size: once
CDR3 protein: CAWSRGLSGGYTF
CDR3 DNA: TGTGCCTGGAGTCGAGGACTGTCTGGTGGCTACACCTTC

V gene: TRBV6-6
J gene: TRBJ1-2
D gene: TRBD1
clone size: few
CDR3 protein: CASKATGGSYGYTF
CDR3 DNA: TGTGCCAGCAAAGCGACAGGGGGCTCCTATGGCTACACCTTC

V gene: TRBV4-1
J gene: TRBJ1-6
D gene: -
clone size: -
CDR3 protein: CASSQDNAGRSYNSPLHF
CDR3 DNA: TGCGCCAGCAGCCAAGATAATGCAGGCAGGTCCTATAATTCACCCCTCCACTTT

V gene: TRBV5-4
J gene: TRBJ2-1
D gene: -
clone size: -
CDR3 protein: CASRRDYNEQFF
CDR3 DNA: TGTGCCAGCCGGAGAGATTACAATGAGCAGTTCTTC

V gene: TRBV13
J gene: TRBJ2-5
D gene: TRBD1
clone size: -
CDR3 protein: CASSSGTVQETQYF
CDR3 DNA: TGTGCCAGCAGCTCCGGGACAGTCCAAGAGACCCAGTACTTC

V gene: TRBV6-1
J gene: TRBJ1-2
D gene: TRBD1
clone size: -
CDR3 protein: CASRGGTAYYGYTF
CDR3 DNA: TGTGCCAGCAGAGGGGGGACAGCCTATTATGGCTACACCTTC

V gene: TRBV4-1
J gene: TRBJ1-1
D gene: TRBD1
clone size: -
CDR3 protein: CASSDRTGANTEAFF
CDR3 DNA: TGCGCCAGCAGCGACCGGACAGGGGCGAACACTGAAGCTTTCTTT

V gene: TRBV5-8
J gene: TRBJ2-1
D gene: TRBD2
clone size: -
CDR3 protein: CASSRGTTTYNEQFF
CDR3 DNA: TGTGCCAGCAGCCGCGGGACTACGACTTACAATGAGCAGTTCTTC

V gene: TRBV5-4
J gene: TRBJ1-1
D gene: TRBD1
clone size: -
CDR3 protein: CASSHTILDRGREAFF
CDR3 DNA: TGTGCCAGCAGCCACACGATCCTGGACAGGGGGCGCGAGGCTTTCTTT

V gene: TRBV11-2
J gene: TRBJ1-4
D gene: -
clone size: -
CDR3 protein: CASSQGQTHEKLFF
CDR3 DNA: TGTGCCAGCAGCCAAGGACAGACCCATGAAAAACTGTTTTTT

V gene: TRBV6-5
J gene: TRBJ1-1
D gene: -
clone size: -
CDR3 protein: CASTLTWNTEAFF
CDR3 DNA: TGTGCCAGCACCCTGACATGGAACACTGAAGCTTTCTTT

V gene: TRBV7-9
J gene: TRBJ1-1
D gene: -
clone size: -
CDR3 protein: CASSSQGTSNTEAFF
CDR3 DNA: TGTGCCAGCAGCTCACAGGGTACGTCGAACACTGAAGCTTTCTTT

V gene: TRBV2
J gene: TRBJ1-4
D gene: -
clone size: -
CDR3 protein: CASRGSGGRRGEKLFF
CDR3 DNA: TGTGCCAGCAGGGGGTCGGGGGGAAGAAGAGGTGAAAAACTGTTTTTT

V gene: TRBV2
J gene: TRBJ2-7
D gene: -
clone size: -
CDR3 protein: CASRRESYEQYF
CDR3 DNA: TGTGCCAGCAGACGGGAATCCTACGAGCAGTACTTC

V gene: TRBV5-1
J gene: TRBJ2-7
D gene: -
clone size: few
CDR3 protein: CASSLESRSYEQYF
CDR3 DNA: TGCGCCAGCAGCTTGGAGAGCCGTTCCTACGAGCAGTACTTC

V gene: TRBV27
J gene: TRBJ2-6
D gene: TRBD1
clone size: -
CDR3 protein: CASSLTGVPGANVLTF
CDR3 DNA: TGTGCCAGCAGTTTGACAGGGGTACCTGGGGCCAACGTCCTGACTTTC

V gene: TRBV7-2
J gene: TRBJ1-1
D gene: -
clone size: -
CDR3 protein: CASSLRRTTEAFF
CDR3 DNA: TGTGCCAGCAGCTTAAGGCGGACTACTGAAGCTTTCTTT

V gene: TRBV19
J gene: TRBJ1-3
D gene: -
clone size: few
CDR3 protein: CASSIGTFGNTIYF
CDR3 DNA: TGTGCCAGTAGTATAGGGACATTTGGAAACACCATATATTTT

V gene: TRBV27
J gene: TRBJ1-1
D gene: -
clone size: -
CDR3 protein: CASSSAQGGEAFF
CDR3 DNA: TGTGCCAGCAGTTCCGCACAAGGCGGTGAAGCTTTCTTT

V gene: TRBV4-1
J gene: TRBJ2-1
D gene: TRBD2
clone size: -
CDR3 protein: CASSQAGTSAYNEQFF
CDR3 DNA: TGCGCCAGCAGCCAAGCCGGGACTAGCGCATACAATGAGCAGTTCTTC

V gene: TRBV2
J gene: TRBJ2-5
D gene: TRBD1
clone size: once
CDR3 protein: CASSAGQGGETQYF
CDR3 DNA: TGTGCCAGCAGTGCCGGACAGGGTGGAGAGACCCAGTACTTC

V gene: TRBV11-2
J gene: TRBJ2-2
D gene: -
clone size: -
CDR3 protein: CASSLASGELFF
CDR3 DNA: TGTGCCAGCAGCTTAGCCTCCGGGGAGCTGTTTTTT

V gene: TRBV6-1
J gene: TRBJ2-1
D gene: TRBD1
clone size: -
CDR3 protein: CASSGHGTGGSREQFF
CDR3 DNA: TGTGCCAGCAGTGGCCACGGGACAGGGGGATCTCGCGAGCAGTTCTTC

V gene: TRBV7-2
J gene: TRBJ1-2
D gene: -
clone size: -
CDR3 protein: CASSSGLGGYTF
CDR3 DNA: TGTGCCAGCAGCTCCGGACTCGGAGGCTACACCTTC

V gene: TRBV28
J gene: TRBJ2-2
D gene: TRBD1
clone size: few
CDR3 protein: CASSLSGNRGQNTGELFF
CDR3 DNA: TGTGCCAGCAGTTTATCGGGCAACAGGGGACAGAACACCGGGGAGCTGTTTTTT

V gene: TRBV5-4
J gene: TRBJ1-2
D gene: TRBD1
clone size: -
CDR3 protein: CASSANRQGPHTF
CDR3 DNA: TGTGCCAGCAGCGCCAACCGACAGGGGCCCCACACCTTC

V gene: TRBV9
J gene: TRBJ1-1
D gene: -
clone size: -
CDR3 protein: CASSVESRGNTEAFF
CDR3 DNA: TGTGCCAGCAGCGTAGAGAGCAGGGGGAACACTGAAGCTTTCTTT

V gene: TRBV30
J gene: TRBJ2-5
D gene: -
clone size: -
CDR3 protein: CAWSVGGLLKTQYF
CDR3 DNA: TGTGCCTGGAGTGTAGGTGGGCTCTTGAAGACCCAGTACTTC

V gene: TRBV7-8
J gene: TRBJ1-1
D gene: -
clone size: -
CDR3 protein: CASSLIGGAPTEAFF
CDR3 DNA: TGTGCCAGCAGCTTAATAGGGGGGGCTCCGACTGAAGCTTTCTTT

V gene: TRBV7-9
J gene: TRBJ1-1
D gene: -
clone size: -
CDR3 protein: CASSGGQQGTEAFF
CDR3 DNA: TGTGCCAGCAGCGGAGGGCAACAAGGCACTGAAGCTTTCTTT

V gene: TRBV1
J gene: TRBJ1-5
D gene: -
clone size: -
CDR3 protein: CTSSQERGRQGNQPQHF
CDR3 DNA: TGCACCAGCAGCCAAGAGAGAGGGAGACAGGGCAATCAGCCCCAGCATTTT

V gene: TRBV5-1
J gene: TRBJ1-3
D gene: -
clone size: -
CDR3 protein: CASRVSSFGSGNTIYF
CDR3 DNA: TGCGCCAGCAGGGTCTCGTCCTTCGGGTCTGGAAACACCATATATTTT